A single sample is the source of the 21 T cell receptor beta chains below, sequenced in a study of OX40 agonist ivuxolimab in advanced cancers. Some clones are missing from TCRdb's copy, which holds only in-frame ones; the method was immunoSEQ multiplex PCR. The profile shows under 85,000 clones, around 94% of them singletons. Sequences were derived from CD4+ or CD8+ T cells sorted from blood, sampled in a trial of the OX40 agonist ivuxolimab. These receptors all come from an adult with an advanced solid tumor such as melanoma, head and neck, liver or kidney cancer.

The genes are TRBV7-9 and TRBJ1-6; D is unclear. The CDR3 loop spans 15 amino acids. V was cut by 4 bases and J by 7 bases, with 14 bases left in between. From germline, CDR1 is SEHNR and CDR2 FQNEAQ (reference sequence). The CDR3 spells CASSSRTSENSPLHF. In DNA, the CDR3 is TGTGCCAGCAGCTCGAGGACCTCGGAAAATTCACCCCTCCACTTT.

The rearrangement uses TRBV4-3 and TRBJ2-5; tentatively, D is TRBD1 (5 bases). Germline loops: CDR1 LGHNA, CDR2 YSLEER. The CDR3 spans 14 residues. Deletions cut 0 bases from V and 5 bases from J, with 10 bases between. CDR3 coding DNA: TGCGCCAGCAGCCAAGATAGGGGCATGGAGACCCAGTACTTC. It codes for CASSQDRGMETQYF.

This clone was found once. The gene calls are TRBV5-1 and TRBJ2-3; D unclear. Trimming took off 0 bases at V and 3 bases at J, with 11 bases between the two ends. Germline values: CDR1 SGHRS, CDR2 YFSETQ. The CDR3 extends over 15 amino acids. The CDR3: CASSLEWATTDTQYF. As DNA, the CDR3 is TGCGCCAGCAGCTTGGAATGGGCTACTACAGATACGCAGTATTTT. Combining the CDR3 with reference TRBV5-1 and TRBJ2-3 gives the whole variable domain KAGVTQTPRYLIKTRGQQVTLSCSPISGHRSVSWYQQTPGQGLQFLFEYFSETQRNKGNFPGRFSGRQFSNSRSEMNVSTLELGDSALYLCASSLEWATTDTQYFGPGTRLTVL.

This rearrangement joins TRBV28 to TRBJ2-7, with 7 bases fitting TRBD1. The germline CDR1 and CDR2 sequences are MDHEN and SYDVKM. This CDR3 region has 15 residues. V trimming: 5 bases; J trimming: 1 base; junction bases outside the gene matches: 8. The CDR3 bases are TGTGCCAGCAGTCAGACCGGGACAGTTTCCTACGAGCAGTACTTC. Its translation: CASSQTGTVSYEQYF.

This clone turned up a few times. The chain employs TRBV27 and TRBJ2-2; D uncertain. Between the trimmed V and J ends, which lost 5 bases and 4 bases, there was a span of 11 bases. There are 14 residues in the CDR3. The germline V gene encodes CDR1 MNHEY and CDR2 SMNVEV (reference sequence). The CDR3 loop reads CASSVILGTGELFF. The CDR3 DNA sequence: TGTGCCAGCAGTGTTATCCTAGGCACCGGGGAGCTGTTTTTT.

This chain links TRBV4-2 with TRBJ2-3; a weak D match, TRBD2 (5 bases). Trimming cost V 0 bases and J 2 bases, with 15 bases left between them. The germline V gene encodes CDR1 LGHNA and CDR2 YNFKEQ. This CDR3 spans 17 amino acids. CDR3 residues: CASSQEDGVLHTDTQYF. The CDR3 DNA reads as TGTGCCAGCAGCCAAGAGGACGGGGTCCTACACACAGATACGCAGTATTTT.

This chain uses TRBV23-1 with TRBJ1-5; D is ambiguous. TRBV23-1 is an open reading frame, and its role is uncertain. Trimming took off 1 base at V and 3 bases at J, with 16 bases between the two ends. CDR3 length: 17 residues. CDR3: CASSQCNVVTSNQPQHF. The DNA of the CDR3 is TGCGCCAGCAGTCAATGTAATGTGGTAACCTCCAATCAGCCCCAGCATTTT.

V gene TRBV13 combines with J gene TRBJ1-6; tentatively, D is TRBD1 (6 bases). Germline CDR1 PRHDT, CDR2 FYEKMQ (reference sequence). The V gene lost 0 bases and the J gene lost 8 bases, with 14 bases spanning the gap. CDR3 length: 16 amino acids. CDR3 amino acids: CASSLGVLRGDSPLHF. The CDR3 DNA is TGTGCCAGCAGCTTAGGAGTGCTCAGGGGTGATTCACCCCTCCACTTT.

This clone was seen a single time. The same CDR3 can be traced to other DNA sequences in this sample. The chain joins TRBV7-3 to TRBJ2-7, with 7 bases lining up with TRBD1. The V and J ends lost 5 bases and 2 bases, in that order; junction bases with no gene match: 6. The germline V gene encodes CDR1 SGHTA and CDR2 FQGTGA. The CDR3 runs to 14 residues. DNA of the CDR3: TGTGCCAGCAGCCCCGGTACAGGGGCCTACGAGCAGTACTTC. Translation: CASSPGTGAYEQYF.

This chain uses TRBV7-9 with TRBJ1-4; D is perhaps TRBD1 (5 bases). This CDR3 region has 14 residues. Trimming cost V 5 bases and J 6 bases, with 13 bases left between them. Per the germline V gene, CDR1 is SEHNR and CDR2 is FQNEAQ (reference sequence). CDR3 in amino acids: CASSHRSSDEKLFF. The CDR3 coding sequence is TGTGCCAGCAGCCACAGGTCATCGGATGAAAAACTGTTTTTT.

The chain combines TRBV4-3 with TRBJ2-3; D is perhaps TRBD1 (6 bases). V lost 0 bases and J lost 2, with 12 bases in between. Germline V gives CDR1 LGHNA, CDR2 YSLEER. The CDR3 spans 16 residues. The CDR3 sequence: CASSQDYGQFTDTQYF. For the CDR3, the DNA is TGCGCCAGCAGCCAAGATTATGGACAGTTCACAGATACGCAGTATTTT.

The genes are TRBV9 and TRBJ1-1; D perhaps matches TRBD1 (5 bases). Germline loops: CDR1 SGDLS, CDR2 YYNGEE. The CDR3 is 16 amino acids. V lost 4 bases to trimming and J lost 0 bases, with 16 bases between them. This chain's CDR3 is CASSPPQGGVNTEAFF. The CDR3 DNA follows: TGTGCCAGCAGCCCCCCCCAGGGAGGGGTGAACACTGAAGCTTTCTTT.

The chain recombines TRBV4-1 with TRBJ2-5; 10 positions agree with TRBD2. CDR1 is MGHRA, CDR2 YSYEKL, per germline. With 2 bases clipped from V and 4 bases from J, the junction kept 7 bases outside the gene matches. This CDR3 has 16 residues. The CDR3 DNA reads as TGCGCCAGCAGCCAATATCTAGCGGGAGTACGAGAGACCCAGTACTTC. Translation gives CASSQYLAGVRETQYF.

V is TRBV9 and J is TRBJ2-7, with 9 nucleotides matching TRBD1. Germline-derived CDR1 and CDR2 are SGDLS and YYNGEE. The CDR3 runs to 15 residues. The J segment lost 0 bases and the V segment lost 4 bases, leaving 5 bases of the junction unmatched. The CDR3 DNA reads TGTGCCAGCAGCCCGACAGGGGGTGTCTCCTACGAGCAGTACTTC. The encoded protein is CASSPTGGVSYEQYF.

CDR3 sequence (DNA): TGCGCCAGCAGCTTAGACGGTGGGTACGAGCAGTACTTC. It encodes CASSLDGGYEQYF. The chain recombines TRBV5-1 with TRBJ2-7; no clear D. CDR1 and CDR2 from the germline V gene are SGHRS and YFSETQ. Trimming pared 2 bases from V and 4 bases from J, leaving 10 bases between. The length of the CDR3 is 13 residues. The full variable domain, completed using reference TRBV5-1 and TRBJ2-7, is KAGVTQTPRYLIKTRGQQVTLSCSPISGHRSVSWYQQTPGQGLQFLFEYFSETQRNKGNFPGRFSGRQFSNSRSEMNVSTLELGDSALYLCASSLDGGYEQYFGPGTRLTVT.

This chain's CDR3 is CASSPPGASYEQYF. The CDR3, as DNA: TGTGCCAGCTCACCACCGGGTGCATCCTACGAGCAGTACTTC. The gene calls are TRBV18 and TRBJ2-7, with unresolved D. The CDR3 has 14 residues. V lost 0 bases to trimming and J lost 1 base, with 7 bases between them. Germline V lookup: CDR1 KGHSH, CDR2 LQKENI. Full variable domain (rest looked up from reference TRBV18 and TRBJ2-7): NAGVMQNPRHLVRRRGQEARLRCSPMKGHSHVYWYRQLPEEGLKFMVYLQKENIIDESGMPKERFSAEFPKEGPSILRIQQVVRGDSAAYFCASSPPGASYEQYFGPGTRLTVT.

The chain is built from TRBV10-3 and TRBJ1-2, with 11 bases identical to TRBD1. Germline V CDR1 and CDR2: ENHRY, SYGVKD. Losses at the gene ends were 5 bases for V and 8 bases for J; bases not matched to a gene: 13. The CDR3 runs to 16 residues. The CDR3 region has the DNA TGTGCCATCAGTCTGGACAGGGGGCTGGTATACGGAGGCTACACCTTC. Its protein product is CAISLDRGLVYGGYTF.

The chain employs TRBV19 and TRBJ1-5, with D tentatively TRBD1 (6 bases). CDR3 length: 15 amino acids. V dropped 5 bases and J dropped 6 bases, with 17 bases sitting between them. The germline V gene encodes CDR1 LNHDA and CDR2 SQIVND (reference sequence). CDR3 nucleotides: TGTGCCAGTAGTGCCACGACAAGGGGGAGTCAGCCCCAGCATTTT. Protein product: CASSATTRGSQPQHF.

The V gene is TRBV21-1, the J gene TRBJ2-2; the table names TRBD2, a call not compared with the DNA. TRBV21-1 is a documented pseudogene. This CDR3 has 10 amino acids. CDR3 sequence (DNA): TGTGCCAGCAGACTCGGGGAGCTGTTTTTT. Residues: CASRLGELFF.

This clone has only one observation. V and J are TRBV13 and TRBJ1-3; D may be TRBD1 (6 bases). Per the germline V gene, CDR1 is PRHDT and CDR2 is FYEKMQ (reference sequence). Trimming removed 5 bases from V and 4 bases from J, with 9 bases in between. The CDR3 sequence is 13 residues long. CDR3 protein: CASSAGDGNTIYF. The CDR3 nucleotides are TGTGCCAGCAGCGCAGGGGACGGAAACACCATATATTTT.

This sequence joins TRBV4-3 and TRBJ1-1, with D possibly matching TRBD1 (5 bases). Germline V lookup: CDR1 LGHNA, CDR2 YSLEER. The CDR3 contains 14 residues. V lost 4 bases, J lost 5 bases, and 14 bases lay in between. In DNA, the CDR3 is TGCGCCAGCAGCCCCCTCAGGGTAATGACTGAAGCTTTCTTT. Its protein is CASSPLRVMTEAFF.